Presented here are 26 T cell receptor beta chains from one specimen sequenced in a study of T-cell memory formation after mild COVID-19. TCRdb called the 5' RACE reads again in MiXCR, with one record for every CDR3 protein. The table lists roughly 620,000 distinct CDR3 sequences, over 15% of them singletons. Sequencing used PBMCs or a T cell subset sorted from them (not recorded which). The receptors were sampled from an adult woman who had mild COVID-19 (a few samples of this study predate the infection). Cell type and time point are not known.

This clonotype was seen many times. The J gene is TRBJ2-3, the V gene TRBV24-1; TRBD2 matches at 8 bases. Trimming took 3 bases from V and 1 from J; bases not matched to a gene: 14. Germline V lookup: CDR1 KGHDR, CDR2 SFDVKD. The CDR3 spans 19 residues. The CDR3 nucleotides read TGTGCCACCAGTGATCCGACATATGCTTTGGGACTAGGCACAGATACGCAGTATTTT. Translating gives CATSDPTYALGLGTDTQYF.

There are a few counts of this clonotype. The chain uses TRBV4-1 and TRBJ1-2; no clear D. CDR1 MGHRA and CDR2 YSYEKL come from the germline V gene. CDR3 length equals 11 residues. V was trimmed by 3 bases and J by 6 bases, leaving 5 bases between them. The CDR3 here is CASSQENGYTF. The CDR3 DNA reads TGCGCCAGCAGCCAGGAGAATGGCTACACCTTC.

The chain combines TRBV24-1 with TRBJ2-6, with D possibly being TRBD1 or TRBD2 (5 bases each). The CDR3 consists of 16 residues. Germline V gives CDR1 KGHDR, CDR2 SFDVKD. Trimming took 4 bases from V and 2 from J, leaving 11 bases between them. CDR3 sequence: CATSDVGEPGANVLTF. The CDR3 nucleotides read TGTGCCACCAGTGACGTGGGGGAGCCTGGGGCCAACGTCCTGACTTTC.

The rearrangement uses TRBV5-1 and TRBJ2-1; possibly TRBD2 for D (5 bases). CDR1 SGHRS and CDR2 YFSETQ come from the germline V gene. The CDR3 runs 15 residues. V was trimmed by 5 bases and J by 6 bases, leaving 18 bases between them. DNA for the CDR3: TGCGCCAGCAGGGAGGCAGAGGGCCTGGGCAATGAGCAGTTCTTC. This sequence encodes CASREAEGLGNEQFF.

V gene TRBV11-2 combines with J gene TRBJ2-1; 9 bases fit TRBD2. CDR1 SGHAT and CDR2 FQNNGV come from the germline V gene. The length of the CDR3 is 21 residues. V lost 3 bases, J lost 8 bases, and 26 bases stayed unmatched. The CDR3 DNA follows: TGTGCCAGCAGCTTTGAGGGTTTGATCGGCGGGAGGGCCGTAGCAGTCGATGAGCAGTTCTTC. Translated, it gives CASSFEGLIGGRAVAVDEQFF.

Only a few counts were recorded for this clonotype. The chain joins TRBV10-3 to TRBJ2-7; 12 bases map to TRBD2. CDR1 and CDR2 (germline): ENHRY, SYGVKD. The ends lost 2 bases at V and 6 bases at J; junction bases unmatched: 5. The CDR3 runs to 15 residues. The CDR3 loop reads CAISERLAGGPEQYF. The CDR3 nucleotides read TGTGCCATCAGTGAGAGGCTAGCGGGAGGGCCCGAGCAGTACTTC.

This clonotype was observed a handful of times. The genes are TRBV3-1 and TRBJ2-2, with D possibly TRBD1 on 5 matching bases. CDR1 is LGHDT and CDR2 is YNNKEL in the germline V gene (reference sequence). This CDR3 contains 18 residues. Trimming stripped 8 bases from V and 6 bases from J, with 28 bases between. The CDR3 is CASRGRLNPRGTPGELFF. The CDR3 DNA is TGTGCCAGCCGTGGGCGACTCAACCCAAGGGGAACACCCGGGGAGCTGTTTTTT.

The V and J genes are TRBV6-5 and TRBJ2-7; weak D call: TRBD1 (5 bases). Germline CDR1 is MNHEY and CDR2 is SVGAGI. V was trimmed by 0 bases and J by 7 bases, leaving 19 bases between them. The CDR3 totals 16 residues. The CDR3 loop reads CASSYSLPRVKGEQYF. The DNA for the CDR3 is TGTGCCAGCAGTTACTCCCTTCCTAGGGTAAAGGGGGAGCAGTACTTC.

The chain joins TRBV19 to TRBJ1-3; D not certain. The CDR3 is made up of 13 amino acids. Germline values: CDR1 LNHDA, CDR2 SQIVND (reference sequence). V shed 8 bases and J shed 0 bases, with 8 bases lying between them. This chain's CDR3 is CASAPDSGNTIYF. The CDR3 coding sequence is TGTGCCAGTGCCCCGGACTCTGGAAACACCATATATTTT.

This clonotype occurred many times. The chain has TRBV28 and TRBJ2-1; TRBD1 is a possible D gene (5 bases). The CDR3 sequence is 13 residues long. The ends were cut back, 6 bases at V and 1 base at J, with 7 bases in the middle. Germline V gene sequence: CDR1 MDHEN, CDR2 SYDVKM. In DNA form, the CDR3 reads TGTGCCAGCAGACCAGGGTCCTACAATGAGCAGTTCTTC. Amino acid sequence: CASRPGSYNEQFF.

This clonotype has a handful of counts. The rearrangement links TRBV7-6 to TRBJ1-5; 8 bases agree with TRBD1. The V gene's germline CDR1 is SGHVS and CDR2 FNYEAQ. V lost 4 bases to trimming and J lost 6 bases; unmatched junction nucleotides: 8. There are 15 residues in the CDR3. In nucleotides, the CDR3 is TGTGCCAGCAGCTCACAGACAGGGGTCGGTCAGCCCCAGCATTTT. This translates into CASSSQTGVGQPQHF. The complete variable domain, with remaining parts taken from reference TRBV7-6 and TRBJ1-5, reads GAGVSQSPRYKVTKRGQDVALRCDPISGHVSLYWYRQALGQGPEFLTYFNYEAQQDKSGLPNDRFSAERPEGSISTLTIQRTEQRDSAMYRCASSSQTGVGQPQHFGDGTRLSIL.

This clonotype was counted many times. The chain uses TRBV20-1 and TRBJ1-1; the D gene is possibly TRBD1 (5 bases). This CDR3 comprises 15 residues. Germline V gives CDR1 DFQATT, CDR2 SNEGSKA (reference sequence). V lost 3 bases to trimming and J lost 0 bases, with 14 bases between them. CDR3 DNA sequence: TGCAGTGCTAGGAGACAGCCTAGGCTGAACACTGAAGCTTTCTTT. This sequence encodes CSARRQPRLNTEAFF.

The chain carries TRBV12-3 or TRBV12-4 and TRBJ2-2, with TRBD1 identical over 7 bases. This CDR3 contains 14 residues. J gave up 5 bases and V 5 bases, and 5 bases lay outside the gene matches. Here the CDR3 DNA reads TGTGCCAGCAGTCTGGACAGGTGGACCGGGGAGCTGTTTTTT. Its protein product is CASSLDRWTGELFF.

This clonotype was detected only a few times. J is TRBJ2-7 and V is TRBV7-9; D tentatively reads TRBD1 or TRBD2 (5 bases each). Germline loops: CDR1 SEHNR, CDR2 FQNEAQ (reference sequence). The CDR3 contains 16 residues. V lost 5 bases and J lost 0, with 17 bases in between. The CDR3 DNA reads as TGTGCCAGCAGCCCCCCTTCTGGGGACGGCTCCTACGAGCAGTACTTC. It specifies CASSPPSGDGSYEQYF.

The chain uses TRBV6-5 and TRBJ2-1; TRBD1 aligns across 9 bases. In germline, CDR1 is MNHEY, CDR2 SVGAGI. With 5 bases clipped from V and 5 bases from J, the junction kept 7 bases outside the gene matches. The CDR3 is 15 amino acids. The CDR3 here is CASSATGGVDNEQFF. The CDR3 DNA sequence: TGTGCCAGCAGTGCTACAGGGGGCGTCGACAATGAGCAGTTCTTC.

This clonotype was seen only once. The chain couples TRBV18 to TRBJ2-7; maybe TRBD2 (6 bases). The ends were cut back, 0 bases at V and 7 bases at J, with 10 bases in the middle. The CDR3 consists of 13 residues. CDR1 and CDR2 from the germline V gene are KGHSH and LQKENI. Here the CDR3 reads CASSPPTAGEQYF. In nucleotides, the CDR3 is TGTGCCAGCTCACCACCCACCGCGGGGGAGCAGTACTTC.

In nucleotides, the CDR3 is TGTGCCAGCAGTGAAGCCTGGGCGGGAGGGGATGAGCAGTTCTTC. Its translation: CASSEAWAGGDEQFF. The V call is TRBV6-1, the J call TRBJ2-1; 9 nucleotides agree with TRBD2. The V gene end was trimmed by 0 bases and the J gene end by 8 bases; junction bases not matched to a gene: 5. Germline CDR1 and CDR2: MNHNS and SASEGT. The CDR3 consists of 15 residues.

This chain uses TRBV10-3 with TRBJ2-3; TRBD2 agrees at 14 bases. V gave up 4 bases and J gave up 3 bases; unmatched junction bases: 0. The CDR3 runs to 15 residues. The V gene's germline CDR1 is ENHRY and CDR2 SYGVKD. This CDR3 reads CAISGTSGGTDTQYF. The CDR3 nucleotides read TGTGCCATCAGTGGGACTAGCGGGGGGACAGATACGCAGTATTTT.

This clonotype came up a few times. The chain combines TRBV7-9 with TRBJ2-1; TRBD2 agrees at 8 bases. The CDR3 extends over 16 amino acids. The V gene's germline CDR1 is SEHNR and CDR2 FQNEAQ (reference sequence). V shed 5 bases, J shed 7 bases, and the junction held 13 bases outside the gene matches. CDR3 nucleotide sequence: TGTGCCAGCAGCCCCGGTGGGCGGGGGGCATGGAATGAGCAGTTCTTC. Its protein is CASSPGGRGAWNEQFF.

This clonotype was seen a few times. The V gene is TRBV7-8, the J gene TRBJ1-5; no reliable D call. V lost 3 bases to trimming and J lost 4 bases, with 7 bases between them. CDR1 is SGHVS, CDR2 FQNEAQ, per germline. The CDR3 totals 13 residues. CDR3 loop: CASSFSENQPQHF. In nucleotides, the CDR3 is TGTGCCAGCAGCTTTTCGGAGAATCAGCCCCAGCATTTT.

The V and J genes are TRBV6-6 and TRBJ2-1; D possibly corresponds to TRBD2 (6 bases). Trimming pared 10 bases from V and 9 bases from J, leaving 22 bases between. There are 14 residues in the CDR3. Germline V gives CDR1 MNHNY, CDR2 SVGAGI (reference sequence). The DNA of the CDR3 is TGTGCCACCTCCGCGGGGCCACAATGGGGTGAGCAGTTCTTC. This gives the protein CATSAGPQWGEQFF.

This chain joins TRBV4-2 and TRBJ2-7, with a weak D call TRBD2 (6 bases). This CDR3 comprises 15 residues. Germline V gives CDR1 LGHNA, CDR2 YNFKEQ. V was clipped by 0 bases and J by 6 bases, with 15 bases between them. The CDR3 loop is CASSQDWDGGSEQYF. The CDR3 nucleotides read TGTGCCAGCAGCCAAGACTGGGATGGAGGGTCCGAGCAGTACTTC.

The rearrangement joins TRBV30 to TRBJ2-7; TRBD2 is a possible D gene (6 bases). V was shortened by 8 bases and J by 0 bases, with 14 bases between the two germline ends. CDR1 and CDR2 (germline): GTSNPN, SVGIG (reference sequence). The CDR3 contains 13 residues. This chain's CDR3 is CAHGGRSSYEQYF. The CDR3 region has the DNA TGTGCCCACGGGGGTCGGAGCTCCTACGAGCAGTACTTC. The variable domain in full, completed from reference TRBV30 and TRBJ2-7, reads SQTIHQWPATLVQPVGSPLSLECTVEGTSNPNLYWYRQAAGRGLQLLFYSVGIGQISSEVPQNLSASRPQDRQFILSSKKLLLSDSGFYLCAHGGRSSYEQYFGPGTRLTVT.

This clonotype has just a few counts. The chain uses TRBV6-6 and TRBJ2-5; 7 bases agree with TRBD1. Looked up from germline, CDR1 is MNHNY and CDR2 is SVGAGI (reference sequence). J gave up 0 bases and V 5 bases, and 6 bases lay outside the gene matches. This CDR3 has 15 amino acids. Here the CDR3 DNA reads TGTGCCAGCAGTCGCCCGGGACAGTACCAAGAGACCCAGTACTTC. It codes for CASSRPGQYQETQYF.

The rearrangement links TRBV7-8 to TRBJ2-1; D may correspond to TRBD1 or TRBD2 (5 bases each). Germline V CDR1 and CDR2: SGHVS, FQNEAQ. Between the trimmed V and J ends, which lost 5 bases and 8 bases, there was a span of 19 bases. This CDR3 contains 15 residues. This CDR3 is CASSPGTISFHEQFF. Here the CDR3 DNA reads TGTGCCAGCAGCCCCGGGACCATTAGCTTCCATGAGCAGTTCTTC.

In this sample, this clonotype turned up many times. The chain couples TRBV15 to TRBJ2-3; D remains unclear. This CDR3 spans 15 amino acids. In germline, CDR1 is LNHNV, CDR2 YYDKDF (reference sequence). Trimming took off 0 bases at V and 3 bases at J, with 10 bases between the two ends. CDR3 bases: TGTGCCACCAGCAGAGATCCCGGTAAAACAGATACGCAGTATTTT. Its protein is CATSRDPGKTDTQYF.